One sample yielded the 27 T cell receptor beta chains listed below, sequenced in a study of CD8+CD57+ T cells in acquired aplastic anemia. For CDR3 and TCR beta VDJ profiling, genomic DNA was the template used. TCRdb itself ran the reads through MiXCR, one entry per CDR3 protein. The data contain some 190,000 distinct CDR3 sequences, less than 55% of them singletons. Sequenced material: sorted CD4+, CD8+, or CD8+CD57+ T cells (not recorded which) from PBMCs. The receptors come from a human donor in good health.

Many counts were recorded for this clonotype. V usage is TRBV7-6 and J usage is TRBJ2-2, with a weak D call TRBD1 (5 bases). Germline V gives CDR1 SGHVS, CDR2 FNYEAQ. This CDR3 region has 16 residues. V dropped 5 bases and J dropped 1 base, with 14 bases sitting between them. CDR3 protein: CASSLIDSLNTGELFF. The CDR3 region has the DNA TGTGCCAGCAGCCTAATAGACAGTTTGAACACCGGGGAGCTGTTTTTT.

In this sample, this clonotype turned up a few times. This chain links TRBV12-3 or TRBV12-4 with TRBJ1-2, with D possibly being TRBD1 (6 bases). The ends were cut back, 2 bases at V and 8 bases at J, with 21 bases in the middle. This CDR3 has 16 amino acids. The CDR3 is CASSLTVTGLRSGYTF. The DNA of the CDR3 is TGTGCCAGCAGTTTAACGGTGACAGGTCTCAGGAGCGGCTACACCTTC.

In nucleotides, the CDR3 is TGCGCCAGCAGCTTGGGCGGGTCAAGCTCCTACAATGAGCAGTTCTTC. Translated: CASSLGGSSSYNEQFF. This chain joins TRBV5-1 and TRBJ2-1; D may be TRBD2 (5 bases). Germline V CDR1 and CDR2: SGHRS, YFSETQ. Trimming left V 0 bases short and J 0 bases short, with 10 bases between. The length of the CDR3 is 16 residues.

Regarding this clonotype: One end of the junction does not line up with germline, which may come from a read error. This chain joins TRBV7-2 and TRBJ1-2; D gene ambiguous. Looked up from germline, CDR1 is SGHTA and CDR2 is FQGNSA. The CDR3 spans 12 residues. The CDR3, as DNA: TGTGCCAGCAGCACATACGGGTATGGCTACGCCTTC. As protein: CASSTYGYGYAF.

The chain has TRBV4-2 and TRBJ1-3, with 7 bases fitting TRBD1. This CDR3 has 15 residues. Germline loops: CDR1 LGHNA, CDR2 YNFKEQ. Germline trimming cut 4 bases from V and 4 bases from J; bases unmatched to any gene: 7. The CDR3 region is CASSREPTGGNTIYF. For the CDR3, the DNA is TGTGCCAGCAGCCGGGAACCGACAGGGGGAAACACCATATATTTT.

With respect to this clonotype: Possible read error: a much larger clone is one base away. The gene calls are TRBV12-3 or TRBV12-4 and TRBJ1-5; TRBD1 might be the D (5 bases). The CDR3 sequence is 13 residues long. Here the CDR3 reads CASSPGANLPQHF. The CDR3 DNA sequence: TGTGCCAGCAGTCCCGGGGCGAATCTGCCCCAGCATTTT.

This clonotype showed up just a few times. The chain links TRBV15 to TRBJ2-1; D might be TRBD2 (6 bases). V shed 1 base and J shed 1 base, with 8 bases lying between them. Germline CDR1 is LNHNV and CDR2 is YYDKDF (reference sequence). CDR3 length: 15 residues. The CDR3 region has the DNA TGTGCCACCAGCAGAGTCGCGGGGTCCTACAATGAGCAGTTCTTC. This codes for CATSRVAGSYNEQFF.

This chain joins TRBV25-1 and TRBJ2-3; 12 nucleotides align to TRBD2. The CDR3 has 17 amino acids. The junction had 7 bases not matched to a gene; V was cut back by 5 bases and J by 1 base. Germline CDR1 reads MGHDK; CDR2 reads SYGVNS. CDR3 sequence (DNA): TGTGCCAGCAGTTTGGCGGCTAGCGGGGGGGGCACAGATACGCAGTATTTT. Protein sequence: CASSLAASGGGTDTQYF.

Points on this clonotype: Its ends do not fully match the called genes, so a read error is possible. This chain uses TRBV6-2 or TRBV6-3 with TRBJ2-5; 8 nucleotides line up with TRBD1. The CDR3 is 17 amino acids. Per the germline V gene, CDR1 is MNHEY and CDR2 is SVGEGT. Here the CDR3 reads CAGSPIPGTGHQETQYF. The CDR3 coding sequence is TGTGCCGGCAGTCCCATTCCCGGGACAGGACACCAAGAGACCCAGTACTTC.

This clonotype occurred a few times. V gene TRBV25-1 combines with J gene TRBJ2-1; 9 bases match TRBD2. The CDR3 spans 17 residues. Germline V gene sequence: CDR1 MGHDK, CDR2 SYGVNS. V lost 5 bases and J lost 7; bases outside the gene matches: 15. The CDR3 nucleotides are TGTGCCAGCAGTTCCTACTCAGGGCTAGCGGGAAAAAATGAGCAGTTCTTC. Its translation: CASSSYSGLAGKNEQFF.

The rearrangement uses TRBV7-9 and TRBJ1-2, with TRBD1 identical over 7 bases. The CDR3 is 12 residues long. Trimming took 8 bases from V and 4 from J; bases not matched to a gene: 4. The V gene's germline CDR1 is SEHNR and CDR2 FQNEAQ (reference sequence). The CDR3 DNA follows: TGTGCCAGCGGCCAGGGGGGCTATGGCTACACCTTC. Translation gives CASGQGGYGYTF.

The table lists this clonotype with many counts. The chain employs TRBV7-2 and TRBJ2-5; 8 bases map to TRBD2. The CDR3 loop spans 15 amino acids. Looked up from germline, CDR1 is SGHTA and CDR2 is FQGNSA. V lost 6 bases to trimming and J lost 1 base; unmatched junction nucleotides: 7. CDR3 DNA sequence: TGTGCCAGCAGATACAGTACTAGCGGCCAAGAGACCCAGTACTTC. It yields the protein CASRYSTSGQETQYF.

V usage is TRBV29-1 and J usage is TRBJ2-7, with TRBD1 matching over 8 bases. The CDR3 sequence is 14 residues long. CDR1 is SQVTM, CDR2 ANQGSEA, per germline. The J segment lost 3 bases and the V segment lost 7 bases, leaving 11 bases of the junction unmatched. The CDR3 reads CSARGRGRNYEQYF. The CDR3 nucleotides are TGCAGCGCCCGGGGCAGGGGGCGTAACTACGAGCAGTACTTC.

The CDR3 coding sequence is TGCGCCAGCAGTGACAAGAGAAATCAGCCCCAGCATTTT. Encoded protein: CASSDKRNQPQHF. The J gene is TRBJ1-5, the V gene TRBV10-1; D ambiguous. The ends were cut back, 3 bases at V and 4 bases at J, with 7 bases in the middle. CDR1 is WNHNN and CDR2 is SYGVQD in the germline V gene (reference sequence). CDR3 length: 13 amino acids.

This clonotype appeared many times. This chain links TRBV7-9 with TRBJ2-7; D unresolved. This CDR3 spans 11 amino acids. V shed 4 bases and J shed 7 bases, with 8 bases lying between them. CDR1 is SEHNR and CDR2 is FQNEAQ in the germline V gene (reference sequence). CDR3 coding DNA: TGTGCCAGCAGCTCGAGGTGGGAGCAGTACTTC. This encodes CASSSRWEQYF.

This chain joins TRBV5-4 and TRBJ2-1, with 9 bases matching TRBD2. The germline gives CDR1 SGHNT, CDR2 YYREEE (reference sequence). The CDR3 contains 15 residues. With V trimmed by 2 bases and J by 4 bases, 4 bases remained unmatched. In DNA, the CDR3 is TGTGCCAGCAGCTTATCTAGCGGGGTTTACAATGAGCAGTTCTTC. It codes for CASSLSSGVYNEQFF. The whole variable domain, filled in from reference TRBV5-4 and TRBJ2-1, reads ETGVTQSPTHLIKTRGQQVTLRCSSQSGHNTVSWYQQALGQGPQFIFQYYREEENGRGNFPPRFSGLQFPNYSSELNVNALELDDSALYLCASSLSSGVYNEQFFGPGTRLTVL.

The rearrangement joins TRBV5-4 to TRBJ1-6; D call uncertain. Trimming took off 0 bases at V and 10 bases at J, with 11 bases between the two ends. This CDR3 is built from 14 residues. In germline, CDR1 is SGHNT, CDR2 YYREEE (reference sequence). DNA of the CDR3: TGTGCCAGCAGCTTGGGACGAAGAGAGTCACCCCTCCACTTT. Amino acids: CASSLGRRESPLHF.

V is TRBV20-1 and J is TRBJ1-2, with a weak D call TRBD1 (6 bases). V shed 4 bases and J shed 4 bases, with 16 bases lying between them. Germline CDR1 is DFQATT and CDR2 is SNEGSKA (reference sequence). The CDR3 loop spans 14 amino acids. Here the CDR3 reads CSAKVEGVVYGYTF. For the CDR3, the DNA is TGCAGTGCTAAGGTTGAGGGGGTGGTCTATGGCTACACCTTC.

This clonotype was recorded many times. This rearrangement joins TRBV10-3 to TRBJ1-2; a possible D gene is TRBD1 (5 bases). The V and J ends lost 11 bases and 3 bases respectively, with 19 bases between them. Germline CDR1 ENHRY, CDR2 SYGVKD. CDR3 length equals 14 residues. CDR3 coding DNA: TGTGCCGCCCATCCGGACACGGGTCACTATGGCTACACCTTC. It translates to CAAHPDTGHYGYTF.

The chain combines TRBV7-2 with TRBJ2-3, with D unresolved. The germline gives CDR1 SGHTA, CDR2 FQGNSA. The CDR3 runs 13 residues. Trimming shortened V by 5 bases and J by 0 bases, and 6 bases separated the two germline ends. The CDR3 DNA reads as TGTGCCAGCAGCGGGCCTAGCACAGATACGCAGTATTTT. Translated, it gives CASSGPSTDTQYF.

This clonotype has ten or more counts. The chain uses TRBV25-1 and TRBJ1-3, with 7 bases that match TRBD1. This CDR3 is built from 16 residues. Germline CDR1 is MGHDK and CDR2 is SYGVNS. The V gene end was trimmed by 0 bases and the J gene end by 4 bases; junction bases not matched to a gene: 6. CDR3 protein: CASSEYRGRTGNTIYF. The CDR3 bases are TGTGCCAGCAGTGAATATAGGGGGCGAACAGGAAACACCATATATTTT. The whole variable domain, filled in from reference TRBV25-1 and TRBJ1-3, reads EADIYQTPRYLVIGTGKKITLECSQTMGHDKMYWYQQDPGMELHLIHYSYGVNSTEKGDLSSESTVSRIRTEHFPLTLESARPSHTSQYLCASSEYRGRTGNTIYFGEGSWLTVV.

The rearrangement uses TRBV20-1 and TRBJ2-4, with D uncertain. In germline, CDR1 is DFQATT, CDR2 SNEGSKA (reference sequence). Trimming pared 8 bases from V and 6 bases from J, leaving 20 bases between. The length of the CDR3 is 14 residues. CDR3 nucleotides: TGCAGTTCAAGCCCCGTCGGTGGAAGAAACATTCAGTACTTC. As protein: CSSSPVGGRNIQYF.

This clonotype has a count of ten or more. J is TRBJ1-5 and V is TRBV2; D gene uncertain. Germline V gene lookup returns CDR1 SNHLY and CDR2 FYNNEI. The CDR3 is made up of 14 amino acids. V was clipped by 7 bases and J by 1 base, with 11 bases between them. CDR3 in amino acids: CASKTEVSNQPQHF. CDR3 coding DNA: TGTGCCAGCAAAACGGAGGTGAGCAATCAGCCCCAGCATTTT.

The chain uses TRBV2 and TRBJ1-5, with TRBD1 as a possible D gene (6 bases). The ends were cut back, 1 base at V and 4 bases at J, with 8 bases in the middle. CDR1 SNHLY and CDR2 FYNNEI come from the germline V gene. This CDR3 has 14 amino acids. The CDR3 sequence: CASSEEQGNQPQHF. DNA of the CDR3: TGTGCCAGCAGTGAAGAACAGGGAAATCAGCCCCAGCATTTT.

As regards this clonotype: It may be a read error: a sequence one base away is much more abundant. The chain uses TRBV5-1 and TRBJ2-1, with 10 bases matching TRBD2. This CDR3 contains 14 residues. Germline values: CDR1 SGHRS, CDR2 YFSETQ. The CDR3 coding sequence is TGCGCCGGCAGCTCTCGACTAGCGGGTAATGAGCAGTTCTTC. Translating gives CAGSSRLAGNEQFF.

V is TRBV9 and J is TRBJ2-1; TRBD2 matches 7 bases. With 1 base clipped from V and 13 bases from J, the junction kept 14 bases outside the gene matches. The CDR3 runs 15 residues. The germline gives CDR1 SGDLS, CDR2 YYNGEE. CDR3 sequence (DNA): TGTGCCAGCAGCGTACTTGGGGGGGTCGCAGGACTACAGTTCTTC. Its translation: CASSVLGGVAGLQFF.

The chain is built from TRBV6-1 and TRBJ2-1; 11 nucleotides agree with TRBD1. This CDR3 region has 14 residues. Germline assignment: CDR1 MNHNS and CDR2 SASEGT. J lost 6 bases, V lost 6 bases, and 4 bases had no gene match. The CDR3 DNA reads as TGTGCCAGCAGACCCGGGACAGGGGGCAATGAGCAGTTCTTC. Amino acids: CASRPGTGGNEQFF.